This TCR beta chain was captured by sequencing in a study of T-cell memory formation after mild COVID-19. Study-level background: TCR clusters mostly belonged to single donors.

CDR3 length: 14 amino acids. The germline V gene encodes CDR1 SGHKS and CDR2 YYEKEE (reference sequence). V gave up 2 bases and J gave up 6 bases, with 14 bases separating them. 5'RACE with constant-segment primers yielded barcoded, UMI-tagged TCR alpha and TCR beta cDNA libraries. Via MiXCR, TCRdb re-called the 5' RACE reads, giving one row per CDR3 protein. The table has 400,000 to 500,000 distinct CDR3 sequences, around 20% seen once. The clonotype comes from an adult woman who had mild COVID-19 (a few samples of this study predate the infection). Cell type and time point are not known. The chain joins TRBV5-5 to TRBJ1-2; D is perhaps TRBD1 (6 bases). The sequencing sample was made of PBMCs or a T cell subset sorted from them (not recorded which). The chain's CDR3 is CASSFGGQGHGYTF. The CDR3 DNA is TGTGCCAGCAGCTTCGGGGGGCAGGGGCATGGCTACACCTTC.